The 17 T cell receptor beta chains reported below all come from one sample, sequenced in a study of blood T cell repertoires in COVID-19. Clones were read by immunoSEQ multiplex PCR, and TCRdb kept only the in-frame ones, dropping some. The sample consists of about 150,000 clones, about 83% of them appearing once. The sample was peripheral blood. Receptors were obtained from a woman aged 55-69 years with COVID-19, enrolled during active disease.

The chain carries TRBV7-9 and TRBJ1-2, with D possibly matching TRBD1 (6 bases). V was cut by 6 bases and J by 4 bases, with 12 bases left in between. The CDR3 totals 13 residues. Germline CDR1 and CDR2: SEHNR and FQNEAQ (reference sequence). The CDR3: CASSPDSFYGYTF. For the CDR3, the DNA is TGTGCCAGCAGTCCGGACAGCTTCTATGGCTACACCTTC.

The CDR3 here is CASSRGVGGRLNTEAFF. CDR3 nucleotides: TGCGCCAGCAGCCGAGGTGTGGGGGGACGGCTGAACACTGAAGCTTTCTTT. V usage is TRBV5-1 and J usage is TRBJ1-1; D may be TRBD1 (5 bases). The CDR3 has 17 amino acids. Germline CDR1 reads SGHRS; CDR2 reads YFSETQ. Trimming left V 4 bases short and J 0 bases short, with 19 bases between.

This CDR3 reads CASNTGSMDYGYTF. In DNA form, the CDR3 reads TGCGCCAGCAACACAGGGAGTATGGACTATGGCTACACCTTC. The rearrangement joins TRBV5-1 to TRBJ1-2; D is possibly TRBD1 (6 bases). The germline V gene encodes CDR1 SGHRS and CDR2 YFSETQ. Trimming took 6 bases from V and 3 from J, leaving 15 bases between them. The CDR3 length is 14 residues.

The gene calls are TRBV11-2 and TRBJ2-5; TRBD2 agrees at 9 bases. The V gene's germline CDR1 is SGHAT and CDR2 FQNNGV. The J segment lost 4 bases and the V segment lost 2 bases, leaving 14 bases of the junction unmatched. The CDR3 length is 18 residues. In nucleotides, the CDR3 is TGTGCCAGCAGCTTATATCCGGCTAGCGGGACCATTGGAGAGACCCAGTACTTC. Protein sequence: CASSLYPASGTIGETQYF.

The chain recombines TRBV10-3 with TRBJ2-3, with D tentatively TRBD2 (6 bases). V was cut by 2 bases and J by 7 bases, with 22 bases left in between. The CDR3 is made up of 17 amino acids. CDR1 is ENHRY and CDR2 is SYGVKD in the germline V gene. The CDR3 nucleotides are TGTGCCATCAGTGAGGAAGCACCGGGACTCCCCTCGCATACGCAGTATTTT. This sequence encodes CAISEEAPGLPSHTQYF.

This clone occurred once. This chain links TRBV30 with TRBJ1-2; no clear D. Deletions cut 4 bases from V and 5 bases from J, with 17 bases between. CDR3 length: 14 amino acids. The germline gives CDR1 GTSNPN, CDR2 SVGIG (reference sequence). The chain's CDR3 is CAWNEGSQSYGYTF. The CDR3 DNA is TGTGCCTGGAACGAGGGCAGTCAATCTTATGGCTACACCTTC.

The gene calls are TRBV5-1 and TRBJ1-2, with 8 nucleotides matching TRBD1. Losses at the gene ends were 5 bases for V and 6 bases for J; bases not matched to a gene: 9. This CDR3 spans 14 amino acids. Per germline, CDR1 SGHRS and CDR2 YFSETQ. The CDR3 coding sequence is TGCGCCAGCAGTGAGGACAGGGTGTTTGATGGCTACACCTTC. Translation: CASSEDRVFDGYTF.

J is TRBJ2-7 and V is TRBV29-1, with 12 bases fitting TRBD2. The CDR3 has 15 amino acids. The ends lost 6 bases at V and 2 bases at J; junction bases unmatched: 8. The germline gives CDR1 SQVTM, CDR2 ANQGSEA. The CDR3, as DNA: TGCAGCGTCGCGGGGCCTAGCGGGAGGGCCTACGAGCAGTACTTC. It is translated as CSVAGPSGRAYEQYF.

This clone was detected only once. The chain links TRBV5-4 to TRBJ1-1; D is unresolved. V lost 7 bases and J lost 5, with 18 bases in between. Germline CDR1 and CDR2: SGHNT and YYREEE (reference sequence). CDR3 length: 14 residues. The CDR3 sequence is CASSEEGVRTEAFF. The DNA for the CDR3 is TGTGCCAGCTCCGAGGAGGGTGTGAGGACTGAAGCTTTCTTT.

CDR3 sequence (DNA): TGTGCCAGCAGCTTCATGGTACACGCAACTAATGAAAAACTGTTTTTT. Protein sequence: CASSFMVHATNEKLFF. This chain joins TRBV7-9 and TRBJ1-4; D call uncertain. CDR1 is SEHNR and CDR2 is FQNEAQ in the germline V gene (reference sequence). The CDR3 has 16 residues. Trimming took off 3 bases at V and 0 bases at J, with 11 bases between the two ends.

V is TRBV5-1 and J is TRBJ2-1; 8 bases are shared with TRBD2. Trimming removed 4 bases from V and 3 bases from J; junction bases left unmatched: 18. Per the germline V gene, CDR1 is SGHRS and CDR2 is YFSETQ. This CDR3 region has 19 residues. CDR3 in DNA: TGCGCCAGCAGCAAGGAGCCCCGCGGGGGGCTCCTGGTCTACAATGAGCAGTTCTTC. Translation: CASSKEPRGGLLVYNEQFF.

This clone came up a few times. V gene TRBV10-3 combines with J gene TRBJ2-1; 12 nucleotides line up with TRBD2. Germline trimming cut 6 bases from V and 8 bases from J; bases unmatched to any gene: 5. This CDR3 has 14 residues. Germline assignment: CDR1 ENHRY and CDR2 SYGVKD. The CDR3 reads CAISLTSGSDEQFF. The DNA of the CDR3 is TGTGCCATCAGCTTGACTAGCGGGAGCGATGAGCAGTTCTTC.

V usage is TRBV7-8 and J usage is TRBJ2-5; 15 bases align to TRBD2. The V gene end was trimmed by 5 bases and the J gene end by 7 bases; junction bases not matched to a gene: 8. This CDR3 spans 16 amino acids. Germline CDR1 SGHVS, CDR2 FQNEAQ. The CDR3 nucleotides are TGTGCCAGCAGCCAGGGACTAGCGGGGGGCGGGGGGACCCAGTACTTC. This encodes CASSQGLAGGGGTQYF.

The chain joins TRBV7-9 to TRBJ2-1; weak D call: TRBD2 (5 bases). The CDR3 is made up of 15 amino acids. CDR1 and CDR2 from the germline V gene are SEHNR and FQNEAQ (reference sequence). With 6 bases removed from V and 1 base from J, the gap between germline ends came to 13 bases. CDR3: CASSSSGPSYNEQFF. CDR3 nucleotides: TGTGCCAGCAGTTCCAGCGGTCCGTCCTACAATGAGCAGTTCTTC.

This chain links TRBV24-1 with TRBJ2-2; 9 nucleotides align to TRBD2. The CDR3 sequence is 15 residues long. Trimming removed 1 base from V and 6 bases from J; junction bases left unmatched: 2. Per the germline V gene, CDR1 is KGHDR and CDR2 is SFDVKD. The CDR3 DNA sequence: TGTGCCACCAGTGATTTAGGCGGGAGGGCCGGGGAGCTGTTTTTT. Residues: CATSDLGGRAGELFF.

This chain's CDR3 is CASSQGGVGQRRQPQHF. In DNA form, the CDR3 reads TGCGCCAGCAGCCAAGGGGGGGTGGGGCAAAGGAGACAGCCCCAGCATTTT. The chain has TRBV4-1 and TRBJ1-5; possible D gene TRBD1, 5 bases. The V and J ends lost 1 base and 7 bases respectively, with 20 bases between them. The CDR3 extends over 17 amino acids. CDR1 MGHRA and CDR2 YSYEKL come from the germline V gene.

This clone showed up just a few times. CDR3 protein: CASSLSLGGPGANVLTF. The CDR3, as DNA: TGTGCCAGCAGTTTATCGTTGGGGGGGCCTGGGGCCAACGTCCTGACTTTC. This chain links TRBV27 with TRBJ2-6, with D maybe TRBD2 (7 bases). This CDR3 has 17 amino acids. Per the germline V gene, CDR1 is MNHEY and CDR2 is SMNVEV (reference sequence). Trimming shortened V by 0 bases and J by 2 bases, and 11 bases separated the two germline ends.